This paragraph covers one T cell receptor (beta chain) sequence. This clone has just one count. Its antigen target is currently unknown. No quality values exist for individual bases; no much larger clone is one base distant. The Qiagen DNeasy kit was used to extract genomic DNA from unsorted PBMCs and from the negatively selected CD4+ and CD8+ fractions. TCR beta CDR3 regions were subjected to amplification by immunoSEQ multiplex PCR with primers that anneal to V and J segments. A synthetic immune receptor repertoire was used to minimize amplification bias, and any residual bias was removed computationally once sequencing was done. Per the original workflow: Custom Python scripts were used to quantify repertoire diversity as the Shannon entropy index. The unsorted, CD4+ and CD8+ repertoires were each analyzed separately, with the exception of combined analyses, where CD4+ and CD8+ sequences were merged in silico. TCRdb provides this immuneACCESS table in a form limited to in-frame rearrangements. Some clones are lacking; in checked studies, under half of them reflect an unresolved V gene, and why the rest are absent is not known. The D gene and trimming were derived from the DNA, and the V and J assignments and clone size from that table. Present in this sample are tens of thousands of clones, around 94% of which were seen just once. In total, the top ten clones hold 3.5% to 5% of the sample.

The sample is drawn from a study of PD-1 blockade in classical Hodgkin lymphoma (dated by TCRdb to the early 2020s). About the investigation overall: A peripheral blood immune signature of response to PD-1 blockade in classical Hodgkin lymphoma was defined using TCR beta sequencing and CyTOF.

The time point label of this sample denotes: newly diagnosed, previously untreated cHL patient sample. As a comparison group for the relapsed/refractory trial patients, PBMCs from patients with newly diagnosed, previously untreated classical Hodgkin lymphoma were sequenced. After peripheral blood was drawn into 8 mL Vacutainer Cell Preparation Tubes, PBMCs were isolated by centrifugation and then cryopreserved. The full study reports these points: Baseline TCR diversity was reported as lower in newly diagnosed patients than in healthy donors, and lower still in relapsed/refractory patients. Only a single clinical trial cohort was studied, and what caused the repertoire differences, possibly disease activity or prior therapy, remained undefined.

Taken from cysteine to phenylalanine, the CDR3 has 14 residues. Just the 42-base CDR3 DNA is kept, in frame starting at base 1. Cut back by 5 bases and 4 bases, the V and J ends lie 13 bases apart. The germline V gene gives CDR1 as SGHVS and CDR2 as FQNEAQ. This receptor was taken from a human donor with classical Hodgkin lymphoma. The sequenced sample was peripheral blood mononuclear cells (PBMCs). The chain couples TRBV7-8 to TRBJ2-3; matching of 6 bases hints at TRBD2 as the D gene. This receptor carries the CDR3 CASSPRLVSDTQYF. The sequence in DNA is TGTGCCAGCAGCCCCAGACTAGTCTCAGATACGCAGTATTTT.